The next 5 T cell receptor beta chains were all read from a single sample in a study of shared clonotypes between healthy human individuals. Sequencing used immunoSEQ multiplex PCR; TCRdb keeps in-frame clones, though not all of them. The table includes 330,000 or so clones, more than 60% detected once. Sequenced input: memory CD4+ T cells sorted from blood. As for subset: CD45RA-negative fraction. Receptors were obtained from a man under 40 in good health.

V is TRBV30 and J is TRBJ2-1, with D perhaps being TRBD1 or TRBD2 (5 bases each). The V gene lost 0 bases and the J gene lost 8 bases, with 14 bases spanning the gap. CDR3 size: 14 residues. Per the germline V gene, CDR1 is GTSNPN and CDR2 is SVGIG (reference sequence). CDR3 DNA sequence: TGTGCCTGGAGTGTATCGGACTCAGGGTATGAGCAGTTCTTC. Protein product: CAWSVSDSGYEQFF.

This chain joins TRBV5-1 and TRBJ2-1, with TRBD2 identical over 8 bases. Germline-derived CDR1 and CDR2 are SGHRS and YFSETQ. This CDR3 is built from 15 residues. The junction had 11 bases not matched to a gene; V was cut back by 4 bases and J by 8 bases. CDR3 in amino acids: CASSAGLGGVDEQFF. Written as DNA, the CDR3 is TGCGCCAGCAGCGCGGGACTAGGGGGTGTAGATGAGCAGTTCTTC. Drawing the rest from reference TRBV5-1 and TRBJ2-1, the complete variable domain is KAGVTQTPRYLIKTRGQQVTLSCSPISGHRSVSWYQQTPGQGLQFLFEYFSETQRNKGNFPGRFSGRQFSNSRSEMNVSTLELGDSALYLCASSAGLGGVDEQFFGPGTRLTVL.

The J gene is TRBJ2-3, the V gene TRBV11-2, with 12 bases aligning to TRBD2. The CDR3 is 17 amino acids. J gave up 5 bases and V 6 bases, and 12 bases lay outside the gene matches. Germline CDR1 reads SGHAT; CDR2 reads FQNNGV. CDR3 nucleotides: TGTGCCAGCAGTTTCCCCCCCCTAGCGGGGGGGAGAGATACGCAGTATTTT. Translated: CASSFPPLAGGRDTQYF. The full variable domain, in which reference TRBV11-2 and TRBJ2-3 provide the parts outside the CDR3, is EAGVAQSPRYKIIEKRQSVAFWCNPISGHATLYWYQQILGQGPKLLIQFQNNGVVDDSQLPKDRFSAERLKGVDSTLKIQPAKLEDSAVYLCASSFPPLAGGRDTQYFGPGTRLTVL.

This clone showed up just a few times. The rearrangement links TRBV28 to TRBJ2-1, with no clear D. Between the trimmed V and J ends, which lost 7 bases and 5 bases, there was a span of 6 bases. The CDR3 is 11 amino acids. Germline V gene sequence: CDR1 MDHEN, CDR2 SYDVKM. The CDR3 protein is CASKAHNEQFF. In nucleotides, the CDR3 is TGTGCCAGCAAGGCCCACAATGAGCAGTTCTTC.

This clone came up many times. This chain links TRBV29-1 with TRBJ2-2; 10 nucleotides agree with TRBD1. V lost 7 bases and J lost 7; bases outside the gene matches: 9. Germline V lookup: CDR1 SQVTM, CDR2 ANQGSEA. This CDR3 region has 14 residues. The CDR3 loop is CSASGTGVVGELFF. The CDR3 DNA is TGCAGCGCCTCGGGGACAGGGGTAGTCGGGGAGCTGTTTTTT.